This TCR beta chain was profiled in a study of blood T cell repertoires in COVID-19. Profiled with immunoSEQ multiplex PCR; TCRdb holds only in-frame clones, not every one. The sample has 54,000 or so clones; around 86% are singletons. This CDR3 is built from 16 residues. V was clipped by 5 bases and J by 1 base; unmatched bases: 5. Germline V lookup: CDR1 SGHTA, CDR2 FQGTGA. The chain recombines TRBV7-3 with TRBJ2-7, with 13 bases aligning to TRBD2. The sequenced sample consisted of peripheral blood. The clonotype originates from a man aged 50-59 years with active COVID-19. The CDR3 spells CASSAWTSGRSYEQYF. In nucleotides, the CDR3 is TGTGCCAGCAGCGCGTGGACTAGCGGGAGATCCTACGAGCAGTACTTC.